These 21 T cell receptor beta chains were sequenced from one sample in a study of Ad26.COV2.S vaccination and SARS-CoV-2 variants. Sample treatment: around 19 received Ad26.COV2.S at low or high dose, single or two shots; roughly five received placebo; per-sample allocation not given. The samples date from day 63 after the first vaccine or placebo injection. The table came from immunoSEQ multiplex PCR; TCRdb's copy has only in-frame clones and leaves some out. Seen here are 400,000 to 450,000 clones, about nine tenths observed once, and the top ten hold less than 15%. Specimen: peripheral blood, collected in a trial of Ad26.COV2.S vaccine versus placebo. The receptors stem from a person between 18 and 65 years old who received the Ad26.COV2.S COVID-19 vaccine or a placebo.

This chain links TRBV5-1 with TRBJ2-7; tentatively, D is TRBD1 (5 bases). The CDR3 loop spans 13 amino acids. The germline V and J ends were trimmed by 4 bases and 3 bases, with 11 bases remaining between them. Germline V gene data show CDR1 as SGHRS and CDR2 as YFSETQ. The CDR3 bases are TGCGCCAGCAGCGATCGGACAAACTACGAGCAGTACTTC. Its protein is CASSDRTNYEQYF.

This chain links TRBV7-6 with TRBJ2-7; unclear D gene. The ends were cut back, 4 bases at V and 4 bases at J, with 11 bases in the middle. Germline V gene lookup returns CDR1 SGHVS and CDR2 FNYEAQ. This CDR3 is built from 13 residues. In DNA form, the CDR3 reads TGTGCCAGCAGCTCCACTAACAGTTACGAGCAGTACTTC. Encoded protein: CASSSTNSYEQYF.

V usage is TRBV7-2 and J usage is TRBJ2-2; 11 positions agree with TRBD2. Looked up from germline, CDR1 is SGHTA and CDR2 is FQGNSA. V shed 5 bases, J shed 1 base, and the junction held 3 bases outside the gene matches. The CDR3 spans 16 residues. The CDR3 spells CASSVTSGRNTGELFF. DNA for the CDR3: TGTGCCAGCAGCGTAACTAGCGGGAGGAACACCGGGGAGCTGTTTTTT.

The sample holds a few counts of this clone. The rearrangement uses TRBV11-2 and TRBJ2-5; D not certain. In germline, CDR1 is SGHAT, CDR2 FQNNGV. The V end lost 5 bases, the J end lost 1 base, and 2 bases lay between the germline ends. The CDR3 is 11 residues long. CDR3 residues: CASSLQETQYF. CDR3 in DNA: TGTGCCAGCAGCCTCCAAGAGACCCAGTACTTC.

V and J are TRBV9 and TRBJ1-4; no clear D gene. Per germline, CDR1 SGDLS and CDR2 YYNGEE. The CDR3 has 13 residues. The germline V and J ends were trimmed by 3 bases and 8 bases, with 11 bases remaining between them. CDR3 loop: CASSAFAGEKLFF. CDR3 nucleotide sequence: TGTGCCAGCAGCGCCTTCGCTGGGGAAAAACTGTTTTTT.

A remark on this clone: Compared with germline, one end of the junction differs, possibly owing to a read error. The genes are TRBV5-5 and TRBJ1-5; D possibly corresponds to TRBD1 (5 bases). The length of the CDR3 is 13 residues. Germline V CDR1 and CDR2: SGHKS, YYEKEE (reference sequence). The CDR3 DNA reads as TGTGCCAGCAGCACGCAGCCGGAGGGGCCTGCCCGATTT. Protein sequence: CASSTQPEGPARF.

The chain recombines TRBV13 with TRBJ2-7; 7 bases line up with TRBD2. Germline lookup yields CDR1 PRHDT and CDR2 FYEKMQ (reference sequence). The V gene end was trimmed by 2 bases and the J gene end by 6 bases; junction bases not matched to a gene: 10. This CDR3 has 15 amino acids. In DNA, the CDR3 is TGTGCCAGCAGCTTAAGAGCGGGACCTCCGGGCGAGCAGTACTTC. Its translation is CASSLRAGPPGEQYF. Combining the CDR3 with reference TRBV13 and TRBJ2-7 gives the whole variable domain AAGVIQSPRHLIKEKRETATLKCYPIPRHDTVYWYQQGPGQDPQFLISFYEKMQSDKGSIPDRFSAQQFSDYHSELNMSSLELGDSALYFCASSLRAGPPGEQYFGPGTRLTVT.

The chain combines TRBV7-9 with TRBJ2-5; 8 nucleotides agree with TRBD2. This CDR3 is built from 14 residues. Per germline, CDR1 SEHNR and CDR2 FQNEAQ (reference sequence). Germline trimming cut 4 bases from V and 5 bases from J; bases unmatched to any gene: 6. The CDR3 spells CASSSLAGWETQYF. For the CDR3, the DNA is TGTGCCAGCAGCTCCTTAGCGGGGTGGGAGACCCAGTACTTC.

The gene calls are TRBV2 and TRBJ1-1, with D maybe TRBD1 (5 bases). The V gene's germline CDR1 is SNHLY and CDR2 FYNNEI. V dropped 7 bases and J dropped 4 bases, with 28 bases sitting between them. This CDR3 has 18 residues. The CDR3 DNA reads TGTGCCAGCATCCGGGACGGGATCCGAAACACAATGTCCACTGAAGCTTTCTTT. Translating it yields CASIRDGIRNTMSTEAFF.

The chain links TRBV5-1 to TRBJ2-7; the match to TRBD2 covers 13 bases. The CDR3 is made up of 15 amino acids. With 4 bases clipped from V and 3 bases from J, the junction kept 4 bases outside the gene matches. CDR1 is SGHRS and CDR2 is YFSETQ in the germline V gene. The CDR3 loop is CASSGGTSGNYEQYF. The DNA of the CDR3 is TGCGCCAGCAGCGGGGGGACTAGCGGGAACTACGAGCAGTACTTC.

This clone was detected once. The chain has TRBV11-2 and TRBJ2-5; no clear D. The CDR3 sequence is 13 residues long. Trimming cost V 2 bases and J 0 bases, with 4 bases left between them. Germline CDR1 is SGHAT and CDR2 is FQNNGV. The CDR3 spells CASSLTDQETQYF. The CDR3 nucleotides are TGTGCCAGCAGCTTAACAGACCAAGAGACCCAGTACTTC.

The table lists this clone with a few counts. The chain is built from TRBV10-3 and TRBJ2-1; 9 bases map to TRBD1. V shed 10 bases, J shed 0 bases, and the junction held 13 bases outside the gene matches. Germline V gene sequence: CDR1 ENHRY, CDR2 SYGVKD. This CDR3 has 17 residues. CDR3 loop: CATTDRGVGYSYNEQFF. The CDR3, as DNA: TGTGCCACCACCGACAGGGGGGTGGGCTACTCCTACAATGAGCAGTTCTTC.

The rearrangement uses TRBV7-9 and TRBJ2-2; 10 bases match TRBD2. The CDR3 contains 17 residues. From germline, CDR1 is SEHNR and CDR2 FQNEAQ (reference sequence). The ends lost 5 bases at V and 0 bases at J; junction bases unmatched: 6. The CDR3 nucleotides are TGTGCCAGCAGCCTCGGACTAGCGGAGCCGAACACCGGGGAGCTGTTTTTT. It specifies CASSLGLAEPNTGELFF.

CDR3 bases: TGCGCCAGCAGTTGGCTAGCGGGAGGGGACCAAGAGACCCAGTACTTC. Its protein product is CASSWLAGGDQETQYF. This rearrangement joins TRBV5-1 to TRBJ2-5, with 12 positions matching TRBD2. The CDR3 runs to 16 residues. With V trimmed by 5 bases and J by 0 bases, 5 bases remained unmatched. From germline, CDR1 is SGHRS and CDR2 YFSETQ.

This chain connects TRBV27 to TRBJ2-7, with 8 bases matching TRBD1. CDR3 length equals 15 residues. Germline loops: CDR1 MNHEY, CDR2 SMNVEV (reference sequence). V was pared by 2 bases and J by 2 bases, with 5 bases of the junction left unmatched. The CDR3 reads CASSLGQGAPYEQYF. CDR3 DNA sequence: TGTGCCAGCAGTTTAGGGCAGGGGGCCCCCTACGAGCAGTACTTC.

This sequence joins TRBV2 and TRBJ1-1; possible D gene TRBD1, 6 bases. The CDR3 runs to 12 residues. Germline V gene lookup returns CDR1 SNHLY and CDR2 FYNNEI. Trimming pared 6 bases from V and 10 bases from J, leaving 15 bases between. The CDR3 is CASSANGQLAFF. The DNA of the CDR3 is TGTGCCAGCAGCGCTAATGGACAGTTAGCTTTCTTT. Full variable domain (rest looked up from reference TRBV2 and TRBJ1-1): EPEVTQTPSHQVTQMGQEVILRCVPISNHLYFYWYRQILGQKVEFLVSFYNNEISEKSEIFDDQFSVERPDGSNFTLKIRSTKLEDSAMYFCASSANGQLAFFGQGTRLTVV.

The chain carries TRBV7-9 and TRBJ2-6; 9 bases match TRBD1. The CDR3 runs 17 residues. CDR1 is SEHNR and CDR2 is FQNEAQ in the germline V gene (reference sequence). J lost 0 bases, V lost 3 bases, and 3 bases had no gene match. CDR3: CASSFGTGNSGANVLTF. For the CDR3, the DNA is TGTGCCAGCAGCTTTGGGACAGGGAACTCTGGGGCCAACGTCCTGACTTTC. Together with reference TRBV7-9 and TRBJ2-6, the CDR3 gives the full variable domain: DTGVSQNPRHKITKRGQNVTFRCDPISEHNRLYWYRQTLGQGPEFLTYFQNEAQLEKSRLLSDRFSAERPKGSFSTLEIQRTEQGDSAMYLCASSFGTGNSGANVLTFGAGSRLTVL.

The chain employs TRBV9 and TRBJ2-3, with TRBD1 identical over 7 bases. This CDR3 comprises 16 residues. V lost 0 bases and J lost 0; bases outside the gene matches: 4. Germline lookup yields CDR1 SGDLS and CDR2 YYNGEE. The CDR3 DNA is TGTGCCAGCAGCGTAGTGGGACAGTCTAGCACAGATACGCAGTATTTT. It translates to CASSVVGQSSTDTQYF.

V usage is TRBV6-5 and J usage is TRBJ1-6; D call uncertain. The CDR3 has 12 amino acids. Germline V gene data show CDR1 as MNHEY and CDR2 as SVGAGI. The germline V and J ends were trimmed by 4 bases and 7 bases, with 5 bases remaining between them. This chain's CDR3 is CASSWANSPLHF. In DNA form, the CDR3 reads TGTGCCAGCAGTTGGGCCAATTCACCCCTCCACTTT.

This clone was found once. The J gene is TRBJ2-2, the V gene TRBV2; the match to TRBD2 covers 7 bases. Germline V gives CDR1 SNHLY, CDR2 FYNNEI. This CDR3 has 14 residues. V shed 8 bases and J 4 bases; nucleotides not matched to a gene: 7. This CDR3 is CASREARATGELFF. CDR3 coding DNA: TGTGCCAGCCGGGAGGCTAGGGCCACCGGGGAGCTGTTTTTT.

The chain combines TRBV3-1 (or the pseudogene TRBV3-2) with TRBJ1-1, with D perhaps matching TRBD1 (6 bases). V was shortened by 4 bases and J by 4 bases, with 13 bases between the two germline ends. The CDR3 consists of 14 residues. Germline V gives CDR1 LGHDT, CDR2 YNNKEL (reference sequence). CDR3 coding DNA: TGTGCCAGCAGCCCTGTGAGGGGGGGCACTGAAGCTTTCTTT. Residues: CASSPVRGGTEAFF.